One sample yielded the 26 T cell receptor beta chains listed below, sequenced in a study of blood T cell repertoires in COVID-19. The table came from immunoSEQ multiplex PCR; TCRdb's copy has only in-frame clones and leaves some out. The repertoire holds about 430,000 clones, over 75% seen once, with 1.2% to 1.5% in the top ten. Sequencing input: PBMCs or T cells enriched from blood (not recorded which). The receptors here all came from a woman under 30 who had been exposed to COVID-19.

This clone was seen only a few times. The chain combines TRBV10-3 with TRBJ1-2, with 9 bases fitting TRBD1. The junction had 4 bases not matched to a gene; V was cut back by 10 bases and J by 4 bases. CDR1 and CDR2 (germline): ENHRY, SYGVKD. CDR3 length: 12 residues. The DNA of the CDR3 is TGTGCCACCTCGGGACAGGGCTATGGCTACACCTTC. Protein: CATSGQGYGYTF.

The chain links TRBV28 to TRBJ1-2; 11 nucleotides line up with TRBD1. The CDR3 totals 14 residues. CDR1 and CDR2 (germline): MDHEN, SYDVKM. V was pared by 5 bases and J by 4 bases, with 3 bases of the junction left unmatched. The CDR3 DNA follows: TGTGCCAGCAGTGGGACAGGGGGTGCCTATGGCTACACCTTC. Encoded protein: CASSGTGGAYGYTF.

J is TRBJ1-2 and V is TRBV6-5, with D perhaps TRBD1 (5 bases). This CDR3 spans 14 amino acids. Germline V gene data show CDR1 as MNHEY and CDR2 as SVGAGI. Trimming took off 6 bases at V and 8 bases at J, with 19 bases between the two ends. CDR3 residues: CASSPTRTPTGYTF. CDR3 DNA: TGTGCCAGCAGCCCCACCCGGACACCGACGGGCTACACCTTC.

The CDR3 nucleotides are TGTGCCAGTAGTATCTATCAGGACAGTACCTACGAGCAGTACTTC. This encodes CASSIYQDSTYEQYF. The chain couples TRBV19 to TRBJ2-7; a weak D match, TRBD1 (6 bases). The length of the CDR3 is 15 residues. Germline V gene lookup returns CDR1 LNHDA and CDR2 SQIVND (reference sequence). Trimming cost V 3 bases and J 2 bases, with 14 bases left between them. The whole variable domain, filled in from reference TRBV19 and TRBJ2-7, reads DGGITQSPKYLFRKEGQNVTLSCEQNLNHDAMYWYRQDPGQGLRLIYYSQIVNDFQKGDIAEGYSVSREKKESFPLTVTSAQKNPTAFYLCASSIYQDSTYEQYFGPGTRLTVT.

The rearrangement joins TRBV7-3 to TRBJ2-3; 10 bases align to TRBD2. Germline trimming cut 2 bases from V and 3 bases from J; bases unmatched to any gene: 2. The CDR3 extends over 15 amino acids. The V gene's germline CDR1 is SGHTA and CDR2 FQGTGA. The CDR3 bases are TGTGCCAGCAGCTTAGGGGGACTAGCGACAGATACGCAGTATTTT. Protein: CASSLGGLATDTQYF.

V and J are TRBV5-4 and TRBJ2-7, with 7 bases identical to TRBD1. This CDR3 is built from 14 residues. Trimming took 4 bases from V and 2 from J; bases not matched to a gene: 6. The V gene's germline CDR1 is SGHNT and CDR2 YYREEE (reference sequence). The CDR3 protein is CASSQTGTAYEQYF. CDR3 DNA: TGTGCCAGCAGCCAGACAGGGACCGCCTACGAGCAGTACTTC.

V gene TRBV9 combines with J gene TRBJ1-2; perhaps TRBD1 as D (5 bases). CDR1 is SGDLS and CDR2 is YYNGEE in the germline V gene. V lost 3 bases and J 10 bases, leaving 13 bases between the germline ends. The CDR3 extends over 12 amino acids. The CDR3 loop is CASSDSGIDYTF. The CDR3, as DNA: TGTGCCAGCAGCGACTCAGGGATCGACTACACCTTC.

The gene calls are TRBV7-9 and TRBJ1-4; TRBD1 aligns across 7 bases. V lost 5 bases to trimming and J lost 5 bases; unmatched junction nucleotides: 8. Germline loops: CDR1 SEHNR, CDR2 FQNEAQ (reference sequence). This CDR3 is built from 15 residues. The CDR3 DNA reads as TGTGCCAGCAGCAGAGCACAGGGGACCAATGAAAAACTGTTTTTT. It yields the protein CASSRAQGTNEKLFF.

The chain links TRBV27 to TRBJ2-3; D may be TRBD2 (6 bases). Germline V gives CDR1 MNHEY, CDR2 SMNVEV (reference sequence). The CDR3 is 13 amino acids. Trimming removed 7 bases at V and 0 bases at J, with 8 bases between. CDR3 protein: CASKGTSTDTQYF. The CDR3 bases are TGTGCCAGCAAGGGGACTAGCACAGATACGCAGTATTTT.

The CDR3 sequence: CASQITGVQTEAFF. The CDR3 DNA reads as TGTGCCAGTCAGATAACAGGGGTGCAAACTGAAGCTTTCTTT. The V and J genes are TRBV19 and TRBJ1-1; 7 bases fit TRBD1. Germline CDR1 is LNHDA and CDR2 is SQIVND (reference sequence). There are 14 residues in the CDR3. With V trimmed by 8 bases and J by 5 bases, 11 bases remained unmatched.

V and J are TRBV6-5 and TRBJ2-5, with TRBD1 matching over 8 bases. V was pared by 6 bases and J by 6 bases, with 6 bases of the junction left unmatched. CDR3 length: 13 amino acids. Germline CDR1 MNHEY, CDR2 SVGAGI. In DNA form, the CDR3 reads TGTGCCAGCAGCTATGGACAGGGAAAGACCCAGTACTTC. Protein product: CASSYGQGKTQYF.

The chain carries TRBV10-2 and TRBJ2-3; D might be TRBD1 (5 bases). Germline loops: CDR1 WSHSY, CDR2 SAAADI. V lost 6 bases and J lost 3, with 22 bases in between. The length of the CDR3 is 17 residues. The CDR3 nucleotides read TGCGCCAGCAGGCCGGAATTTTTGCAGGGCCCAACAGATACGCAGTATTTT. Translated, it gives CASRPEFLQGPTDTQYF.

CDR3 sequence (DNA): TGTGCCAGCAGTTCCGGGACTAGCGGGTCAGAGACCCAGTACTTC. As protein: CASSSGTSGSETQYF. The chain uses TRBV27 and TRBJ2-5; 12 bases align to TRBD2. CDR3 length: 15 residues. CDR1 and CDR2 (germline): MNHEY, SMNVEV (reference sequence). V lost 4 bases, J lost 4 bases, and 4 bases stayed unmatched.

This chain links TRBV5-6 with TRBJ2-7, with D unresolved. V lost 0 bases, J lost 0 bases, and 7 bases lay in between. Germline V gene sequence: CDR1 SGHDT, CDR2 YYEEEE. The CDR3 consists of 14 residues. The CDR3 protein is CASSLVAASYEQYF. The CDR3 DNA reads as TGTGCCAGCAGCTTGGTGGCGGCCTCCTACGAGCAGTACTTC.

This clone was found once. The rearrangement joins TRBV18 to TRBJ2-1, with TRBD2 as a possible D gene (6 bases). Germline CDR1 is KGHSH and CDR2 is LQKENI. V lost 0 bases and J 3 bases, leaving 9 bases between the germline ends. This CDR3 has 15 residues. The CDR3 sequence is CASSPPGTGYNEQFF. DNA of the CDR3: TGTGCCAGCTCACCACCGGGGACTGGCTACAATGAGCAGTTCTTC.

DNA for the CDR3: TGTGCCAGCAGCCAAGGGTCTAGCGGGGCTTTGTTAGATACGCAGTATTTT. Protein product: CASSQGSSGALLDTQYF. The gene calls are TRBV3-1 (or the pseudogene TRBV3-2) and TRBJ2-3, with 9 nucleotides matching TRBD2. The CDR3 runs to 17 residues. Looked up from germline, CDR1 is LGHDT and CDR2 is YNNKEL (reference sequence). V dropped 1 base and J dropped 5; count of bases not matched to a gene: 10.

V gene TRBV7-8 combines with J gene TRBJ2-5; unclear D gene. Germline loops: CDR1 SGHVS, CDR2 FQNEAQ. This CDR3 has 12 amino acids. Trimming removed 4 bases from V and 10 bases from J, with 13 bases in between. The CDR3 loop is CASSSDRVYQYF. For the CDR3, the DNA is TGTGCCAGCAGCTCTGACCGGGTCTACCAGTACTTC.

The CDR3 DNA sequence: TGTGCCAGCAGCGTAGTACGAGCGGGGGGCCCCAACTCCTACAATGAGCAGTTCTTC. Protein sequence: CASSVVRAGGPNSYNEQFF. The chain links TRBV9 to TRBJ2-1, with 9 bases matching TRBD2. With 0 bases clipped from V and 0 bases from J, the junction kept 10 bases outside the gene matches. From germline, CDR1 is SGDLS and CDR2 YYNGEE. The CDR3 covers 19 residues.

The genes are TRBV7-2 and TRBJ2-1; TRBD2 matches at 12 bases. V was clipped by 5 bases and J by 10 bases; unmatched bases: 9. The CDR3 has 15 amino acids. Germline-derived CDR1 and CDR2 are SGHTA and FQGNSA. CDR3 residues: CASSTSSGGAAEQFF. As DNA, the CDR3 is TGTGCCAGCAGCACTTCTAGCGGGGGGGCCGCGGAGCAGTTCTTC.

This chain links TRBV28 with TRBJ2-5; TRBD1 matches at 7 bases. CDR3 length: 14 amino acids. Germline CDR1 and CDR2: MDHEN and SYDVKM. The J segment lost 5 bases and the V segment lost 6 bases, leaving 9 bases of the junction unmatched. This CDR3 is CASSEQGSPETQYF. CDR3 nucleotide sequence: TGTGCCAGCAGCGAACAGGGGTCACCGGAGACCCAGTACTTC.

CDR3 nucleotide sequence: TGTGCCACCTTACAGGGACGCCAGCCCCAGCATTTT. Protein: CATLQGRQPQHF. This sequence joins TRBV9 and TRBJ1-5, with a possible D match to TRBD1 (6 bases). This CDR3 spans 12 amino acids. V lost 9 bases to trimming and J lost 7 bases, with 14 bases between them. CDR1 SGDLS and CDR2 YYNGEE come from the germline V gene.

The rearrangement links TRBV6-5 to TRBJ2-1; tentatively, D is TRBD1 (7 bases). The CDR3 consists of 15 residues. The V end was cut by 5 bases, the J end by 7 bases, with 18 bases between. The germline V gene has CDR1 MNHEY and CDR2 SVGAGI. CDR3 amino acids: CASSRPWQGGNEQFF. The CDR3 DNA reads TGTGCCAGCAGTCGCCCCTGGCAGGGGGGAAATGAGCAGTTCTTC.

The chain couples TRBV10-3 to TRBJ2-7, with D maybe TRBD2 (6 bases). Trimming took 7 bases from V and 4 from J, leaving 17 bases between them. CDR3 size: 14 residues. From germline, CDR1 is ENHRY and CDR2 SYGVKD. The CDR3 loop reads CAIIPGPGVYEQYF. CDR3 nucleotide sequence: TGTGCCATCATCCCGGGGCCGGGGGTTTACGAGCAGTACTTC.

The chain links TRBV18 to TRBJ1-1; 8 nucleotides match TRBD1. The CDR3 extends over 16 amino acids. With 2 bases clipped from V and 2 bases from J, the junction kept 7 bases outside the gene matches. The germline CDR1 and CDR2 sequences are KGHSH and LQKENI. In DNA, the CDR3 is TGTGCCAGCTCACCAATTGTCGCAGGGGGCAACACTGAAGCTTTCTTT. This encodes CASSPIVAGGNTEAFF. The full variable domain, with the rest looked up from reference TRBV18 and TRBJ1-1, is NAGVMQNPRHLVRRRGQEARLRCSPMKGHSHVYWYRQLPEEGLKFMVYLQKENIIDESGMPKERFSAEFPKEGPSILRIQQVVRGDSAAYFCASSPIVAGGNTEAFFGQGTRLTVV.

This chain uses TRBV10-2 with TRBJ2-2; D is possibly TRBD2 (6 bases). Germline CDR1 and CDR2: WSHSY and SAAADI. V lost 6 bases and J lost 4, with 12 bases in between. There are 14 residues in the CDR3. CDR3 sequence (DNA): TGCGCCAGCAGCTACGGGAGCAGCACCGGGGAGCTGTTTTTT. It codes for CASSYGSSTGELFF.

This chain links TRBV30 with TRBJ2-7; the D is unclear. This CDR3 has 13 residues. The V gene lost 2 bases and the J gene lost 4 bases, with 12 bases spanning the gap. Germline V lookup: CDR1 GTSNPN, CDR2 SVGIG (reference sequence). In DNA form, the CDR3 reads TGTGCCTGGAGTCTTAGCTCATATTACGAGCAGTACTTC. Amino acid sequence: CAWSLSSYYEQYF. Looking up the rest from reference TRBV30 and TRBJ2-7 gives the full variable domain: SQTIHQWPATLVQPVGSPLSLECTVEGTSNPNLYWYRQAAGRGLQLLFYSVGIGQISSEVPQNLSASRPQDRQFILSSKKLLLSDSGFYLCAWSLSSYYEQYFGPGTRLTVT.